Listed here are 9 T cell receptor beta chains from one sample, sequenced in a study of shared clonotypes between healthy human individuals (TCRdb year 2020). The library relied on the immunoSEQ multiplex PCR assay. Held by TCRdb, this immuneACCESS table contains in-frame sequences only and omits some clones. Under half of the omission traces to an unresolved V gene where checked; the cause of the rest is unknown. The sample profile shows around 510,000 clones; approximately 95% of them were found once. Approximately 0.06% of the sample lies in the top ten. Sequencing was carried out using naive CD4+ T cells sorted from blood. Per the publication, the cell subset or site label means: CD45RA+ positively selected. The receptor set was obtained from a woman aged 25 to 39 in good health.

The J gene is TRBJ2-7, the V gene TRBV5-1; 12 bases align to TRBD2. The length of the CDR3 is 19 residues. CDR1 and CDR2 (germline): SGHRS, YFSETQ. The trim removed 4 bases at V and 2 bases at J, leaving 16 bases unmatched. The CDR3 DNA is TGCGCCAGCAGCGCTCGGACTAGCGGGGACTTAGGGAACCCCTACGAGCAGTACTTC. Encoded protein: CASSARTSGDLGNPYEQYF.

The J gene is TRBJ2-7, the V gene TRBV6-1, with 9 positions matching TRBD1. Per the germline V gene, CDR1 is MNHNS and CDR2 is SASEGT. The CDR3 spans 15 residues. V was clipped by 2 bases and J by 5 bases; unmatched bases: 7. The CDR3 DNA reads TGTGCCAGCAGTGAAAAAGGGACAGGGAGTAACGAGCAGTACTTC. Translation: CASSEKGTGSNEQYF.

The chain joins TRBV4-2 to TRBJ2-3, with 12 bases identical to TRBD2. V lost 1 base and J lost 3; bases outside the gene matches: 5. Germline V gene lookup returns CDR1 LGHNA and CDR2 YNFKEQ. The CDR3 has 17 amino acids. CDR3 sequence reads: CASSQGETSGRTDTQYF. The CDR3, as DNA: TGTGCCAGCAGCCAAGGAGAGACTAGCGGGAGAACAGATACGCAGTATTTT.

The chain links TRBV7-2 to TRBJ2-5; tentative D call: TRBD2 (6 bases). Germline CDR1 reads SGHTA; CDR2 reads FQGNSA. The CDR3 covers 16 residues. Trimming removed 5 bases from V and 2 bases from J, with 18 bases in between. This chain's CDR3 is CASSPDRPGDQETQYF. The CDR3 nucleotides are TGTGCCAGCAGCCCCGATCGACCGGGAGATCAAGAGACCCAGTACTTC. Combining the CDR3 with reference TRBV7-2 and TRBJ2-5 gives the whole variable domain GAGVSQSPSNKVTEKGKDVELRCDPISGHTALYWYRQSLGQGLEFLIYFQGNSAPDKSGLPSDRFSAERTGGSVSTLTIQRTQQEDSAVYLCASSPDRPGDQETQYFGPGTRLLVL.

This rearrangement joins TRBV27 to TRBJ2-6; 9 bases agree with TRBD1. J lost 0 bases, V lost 5 bases, and 8 bases had no gene match. The CDR3 runs 18 residues. CDR1 is MNHEY, CDR2 SMNVEV, per germline (reference sequence). The CDR3 DNA reads as TGTGCCAGCAGTGCAGGACAGGGGTTTAGCTCTGGGGCCAACGTCCTGACTTTC. The encoded protein is CASSAGQGFSSGANVLTF.

CDR3 residues: CASSDGGANVLTF. In DNA, the CDR3 is TGTGCCAGCAGTGACGGCGGGGCCAACGTCCTGACTTTC. The chain combines TRBV6-1 with TRBJ2-6; D not certain. Trimming stripped 3 bases from V and 4 bases from J, with 4 bases between. The CDR3 has 13 residues. Germline V gives CDR1 MNHNS, CDR2 SASEGT.

This clone showed up just once. This chain connects TRBV28 to TRBJ1-1; D is possibly TRBD1 (6 bases). There are 11 residues in the CDR3. Germline loops: CDR1 MDHEN, CDR2 SYDVKM. Trimming shortened V by 2 bases and J by 11 bases, and 9 bases separated the two germline ends. DNA of the CDR3: TGTGCCAGCAGTTTACGGGGGGCGGCTTTCTTT. Residues: CASSLRGAAFF. Drawing the rest from reference TRBV28 and TRBJ1-1, the complete variable domain is DVKVTQSSRYLVKRTGEKVFLECVQDMDHENMFWYRQDPGLGLRLIYFSYDVKMKEKGDIPEGYSVSREKKERFSLILESASTNQTSMYLCASSLRGAAFFGQGTRLTVV.

The chain links TRBV10-3 to TRBJ2-7; 8 bases match TRBD2. Germline CDR1 ENHRY, CDR2 SYGVKD. V was clipped by 8 bases and J by 3 bases; unmatched bases: 3. This CDR3 region has 12 residues. The CDR3 protein is CAIAGGNYEQYF. DNA of the CDR3: TGTGCCATCGCGGGGGGTAACTACGAGCAGTACTTC.

V usage is TRBV20-1 and J usage is TRBJ2-3; D is ambiguous. The CDR3 is 11 residues long. The V end was cut by 1 base, the J end by 11 bases, with 10 bases between. The germline CDR1 and CDR2 sequences are DFQATT and SNEGSKA (reference sequence). The CDR3 reads CSARGGSKQYF. For the CDR3, the DNA is TGCAGTGCTAGAGGGGGTTCGAAGCAGTATTTT.